Following are 27 T cell receptor beta chains from one sample sequenced in a study of T cells in Graves' hyperthyroidism and ophthalmopathy. TCR beta CDR3 regions were amplified from RNA transcripts. The TCR CDR3 first-round RT-PCR relied on the HTBI primer set. TCRdb itself ran the multiplex PCR reads through MiXCR, one entry per CDR3 protein. This sample has roughly 570,000 distinct CDR3 sequences; around 16% occur once, and the top ten carry less than 9.5%. The sequenced sample consisted of blood. All receptors derive from a woman aged 25 to 39 with Graves' hyperthyroidism.

This clonotype was detected many times. The V call is TRBV24-1, the J call TRBJ2-7; 10 nucleotides align to TRBD2. The CDR3 totals 16 residues. The V gene's germline CDR1 is KGHDR and CDR2 SFDVKD. V dropped 6 bases and J dropped 5; count of bases not matched to a gene: 12. CDR3: CATSPTSGIPFHEQYF. Written as DNA, the CDR3 is TGTGCCACCAGTCCTACTAGCGGGATCCCCTTCCACGAGCAGTACTTC.

This rearrangement joins TRBV19 to TRBJ2-3, with a weak D call TRBD2 (6 bases). Germline values: CDR1 LNHDA, CDR2 SQIVND (reference sequence). The germline V and J ends were trimmed by 5 bases and 5 bases, with 17 bases remaining between them. The CDR3 runs 15 residues. DNA for the CDR3: TGTGCCAGTAGTTCTACTAGCCACGCACAAGATACGCAGTATTTT. Amino acid sequence: CASSSTSHAQDTQYF.

Many counts were recorded for this clonotype. The genes are TRBV20-1 and TRBJ1-4; D remains unclear. Germline assignment: CDR1 DFQATT and CDR2 SNEGSKA (reference sequence). The CDR3 sequence is 13 residues long. Trimming pared 1 base from V and 0 bases from J, leaving 3 bases between. In nucleotides, the CDR3 is TGCAGTGCTAGAGCAACAACTAATGAAAAACTGTTTTTT. Residues: CSARATTNEKLFF.

This clonotype was detected many times. The chain combines TRBV12-3 or TRBV12-4 with TRBJ2-2; a weak D match, TRBD1 (5 bases). The V gene lost 8 bases and the J gene lost 4 bases, with 14 bases spanning the gap. The CDR3 length is 14 residues. For the CDR3, the DNA is TGTGCCAGCGAGCTAACAGGATCCACCGGGGAGCTGTTTTTT. Its translation is CASELTGSTGELFF.

For this clonotype: This may stem from a read error, because a much larger clone lies one nucleotide away. The chain joins TRBV7-9 to TRBJ2-2; weak D call: TRBD1 (6 bases). The CDR3 consists of 16 residues. The V end lost 6 bases, the J end lost 5 bases, and 19 bases lay between the germline ends. In germline, CDR1 is SEHNR, CDR2 FQNEAQ (reference sequence). DNA of the CDR3: TGTGCCAGCAGTCGAGACCGGGCAGGGGTTACCGGGGAGCTGTTTTTT. This gives the protein CASSRDRAGVTGELFF.

This clonotype came up a few times. J is TRBJ1-1 and V is TRBV7-9, with TRBD1 as a possible D gene (6 bases). Germline-derived CDR1 and CDR2 are SEHNR and FQNEAQ (reference sequence). V was pared by 1 base and J by 4 bases, with 16 bases between. The CDR3 runs 16 residues. For the CDR3, the DNA is TGTGCCAGCAGCTTAGTTCCGCAGGGGCCAGGCACTGAAGCTTTCTTT. Its translation: CASSLVPQGPGTEAFF.

This clonotype appeared many times. The chain links TRBV27 to TRBJ2-7; a weak D match, TRBD1 (5 bases). Per the germline V gene, CDR1 is MNHEY and CDR2 is SMNVEV (reference sequence). V lost 6 bases to trimming and J lost 6 bases, with 15 bases between them. The CDR3 consists of 13 residues. The CDR3 coding sequence is TGTGCCAGCAGCCCCGAAGGGGCCCGCGAGCAGTACTTC. It translates to CASSPEGAREQYF.

The chain is built from TRBV4-2 and TRBJ2-7; 7 nucleotides align to TRBD1. Germline-derived CDR1 and CDR2 are LGHNA and YNFKEQ. The CDR3 contains 15 residues. Trimming cost V 4 bases and J 6 bases; bases outside gene matches: 12. The CDR3 loop is CASSPIERQGSEQYF. Here the CDR3 DNA reads TGTGCCAGCAGCCCGATCGAGAGACAGGGAAGCGAGCAGTACTTC.

This clonotype was detected only a few times. J is TRBJ2-1 and V is TRBV24-1, with TRBD1 matching over 11 bases. This CDR3 spans 16 amino acids. Trimming removed 3 bases from V and 4 bases from J; junction bases left unmatched: 4. Germline CDR1 KGHDR, CDR2 SFDVKD. The CDR3 region is CATSDPGTGGYNEQFF. The CDR3 bases are TGTGCCACCAGTGATCCCGGGACAGGGGGATACAATGAGCAGTTCTTC.

This clonotype has a handful of counts. The rearrangement joins TRBV27 to TRBJ2-5; D ambiguous. The CDR3 length is 13 residues. The germline V gene has CDR1 MNHEY and CDR2 SMNVEV (reference sequence). The V end lost 6 bases, the J end lost 3 bases, and 11 bases lay between the germline ends. CDR3 sequence (DNA): TGTGCCAGCAGCCGACGTGGGGAAGAGACCCAGTACTTC. This codes for CASSRRGEETQYF.

V usage is TRBV18 and J usage is TRBJ1-6, with D tentatively TRBD1 (6 bases). V was cut by 2 bases and J by 7 bases, with 15 bases left in between. The germline CDR1 and CDR2 sequences are KGHSH and LQKENI. This CDR3 is built from 16 residues. In DNA, the CDR3 is TGTGCCAGCTCACCATCTACAGGGTCTGCAAATTCACCCCTCCACTTT. It specifies CASSPSTGSANSPLHF.

There are a few counts of this clonotype. The DNA for the CDR3 is TGCAGTGCCACTAGAGGCAATGAGCAGTTCTTC. It codes for CSATRGNEQFF. The gene calls are TRBV20-1 and TRBJ2-1, with TRBD2 as a possible D gene (5 bases). In germline, CDR1 is DFQATT, CDR2 SNEGSKA (reference sequence). The CDR3 contains 11 residues. Trimming left V 6 bases short and J 6 bases short, with 9 bases between.

The CDR3, as DNA: TGCGCCAGCAGCCCAACGCGGGAGGCGATAACCTACGAGCAGTACTTC. Protein: CASSPTREAITYEQYF. The V and J genes are TRBV4-1 and TRBJ2-7; 8 bases fit TRBD2. J gave up 2 bases and V 4 bases, and 10 bases lay outside the gene matches. The CDR3 is 16 residues long. The V gene's germline CDR1 is MGHRA and CDR2 YSYEKL.

In its sample, this clonotype was seen many times. This rearrangement joins TRBV7-2 to TRBJ2-7; 7 nucleotides align to TRBD1. Germline V lookup: CDR1 SGHTA, CDR2 FQGNSA. The CDR3 length is 19 residues. V shed 2 bases and J 4 bases; nucleotides not matched to a gene: 20. The CDR3 coding sequence is TGTGCCAGCAGCTTATATGCCGCGGGTTTAAGACAGGGCCAGTACGAGCAGTACTTC. Translating it yields CASSLYAAGLRQGQYEQYF.

This clonotype turned up a few times. The CDR3, as DNA: TGCAGCGTTTCAGTTCTTGGGACTAGCGGATGGGAGCAGTACTTC. Translating it yields CSVSVLGTSGWEQYF. The chain is built from TRBV29-1 and TRBJ2-7; 11 nucleotides agree with TRBD2. The CDR3 contains 15 residues. J lost 7 bases, V lost 5 bases, and 13 bases had no gene match. Germline CDR1 SQVTM, CDR2 ANQGSEA.

This clonotype was observed a handful of times. The V call is TRBV3-1, the J call TRBJ2-7, with D perhaps matching TRBD2 (5 bases). Germline V lookup: CDR1 LGHDT, CDR2 YNNKEL (reference sequence). The CDR3 loop spans 15 amino acids. Trimming removed 0 bases from V and 0 bases from J, with 9 bases in between. Here the CDR3 reads CASSQDPGLSYEQYF. The DNA of the CDR3 is TGTGCCAGCAGCCAAGATCCAGGACTCTCCTACGAGCAGTACTTC.

The gene calls are TRBV27 and TRBJ2-6; D call uncertain. The germline V and J ends were trimmed by 3 bases and 0 bases, with 9 bases remaining between them. The CDR3 spans 16 residues. CDR1 and CDR2 (germline): MNHEY, SMNVEV (reference sequence). The CDR3 loop is CASSLFTASGANVLTF. CDR3 in DNA: TGTGCCAGCAGTTTGTTTACAGCCTCTGGGGCCAACGTCCTGACTTTC.

The gene calls are TRBV6-1 and TRBJ2-2, with D possibly TRBD1 on 6 matching bases. The CDR3 covers 16 residues. CDR1 is MNHNS, CDR2 SASEGT, per germline. The V gene lost 8 bases and the J gene lost 0 bases, with 16 bases spanning the gap. DNA of the CDR3: TGTGCCAGCTCACAACAGGGTCCCACGAACACCGGGGAGCTGTTTTTT. Amino acid sequence: CASSQQGPTNTGELFF.

This clonotype was seen many times. The DNA for the CDR3 is TGTGCCAGCAGTCGTGGCGCGGGAGTGAGCACCGGGGAGCTGTTTTTT. Its translation is CASSRGAGVSTGELFF. The rearrangement uses TRBV7-9 and TRBJ2-2, with 7 bases fitting TRBD2. This CDR3 has 16 residues. V gave up 6 bases and J gave up 4 bases; unmatched junction bases: 11. CDR1 SEHNR and CDR2 FQNEAQ come from the germline V gene (reference sequence).

In this sample, this clonotype turned up once. The chain carries TRBV7-2 and TRBJ2-7, with 8 bases fitting TRBD1. Looked up from germline, CDR1 is SGHTA and CDR2 is FQGNSA. This CDR3 has 18 amino acids. Trimming cost V 0 bases and J 1 base; bases outside gene matches: 11. This CDR3 reads CASSLARGQDRASYEQYF. DNA of the CDR3: TGTGCCAGCAGCTTAGCAAGGGGGCAGGACAGGGCGTCCTACGAGCAGTACTTC.

This clonotype occurred many times. V and J are TRBV7-8 and TRBJ2-1; no clear D gene. The CDR3 spans 17 residues. The V end lost 3 bases, the J end lost 1 base, and 16 bases lay between the germline ends. Germline V gives CDR1 SGHVS, CDR2 FQNEAQ. The CDR3 DNA reads as TGTGCCAGCAGCTTGGCCCCGGCGGTCCATTCCTACAATGAGCAGTTCTTC. As protein: CASSLAPAVHSYNEQFF.

This clonotype came up many times. This rearrangement joins TRBV3-1 to TRBJ2-1, with D unclear. CDR1 is LGHDT and CDR2 is YNNKEL in the germline V gene (reference sequence). The CDR3 contains 15 residues. Trimming removed 6 bases from V and 0 bases from J, with 12 bases in between. CDR3 DNA: TGTGCCAGCAGACGTTTAGGTAACTCCTACAATGAGCAGTTCTTC. The encoded protein is CASRRLGNSYNEQFF.

This clonotype has more than one count but fewer than ten. The chain employs TRBV10-1 and TRBJ2-1, with TRBD2 identical over 9 bases. Looked up from germline, CDR1 is WNHNN and CDR2 is SYGVQD (reference sequence). The trim removed 3 bases at V and 8 bases at J, leaving 5 bases unmatched. The CDR3 sequence is 14 residues long. CDR3 nucleotide sequence: TGCGCCAGCAGTGACAGCGGGAGGAGGGATGAGCAGTTCTTC. This gives the protein CASSDSGRRDEQFF.

This clonotype has a handful of counts. The rearrangement joins TRBV3-1 to TRBJ2-2; D is perhaps TRBD1 (5 bases). The CDR3 consists of 15 residues. The germline V gene has CDR1 LGHDT and CDR2 YNNKEL (reference sequence). V was clipped by 2 bases and J by 4 bases, with 11 bases between them. As DNA, the CDR3 is TGTGCCAGCAGCCAAATAGGGGATAGCACCGGGGAGCTGTTTTTT. Translated, it gives CASSQIGDSTGELFF.

This clonotype was counted at least ten times. The rearrangement uses TRBV9 and TRBJ2-7; 7 positions match TRBD1. In germline, CDR1 is SGDLS, CDR2 YYNGEE. Losses at the gene ends were 3 bases for V and 3 bases for J; bases not matched to a gene: 3. The CDR3 covers 13 residues. The CDR3 nucleotides read TGTGCCAGCAGCGCCGGGACAGACTACGAGCAGTACTTC. It translates to CASSAGTDYEQYF.

This clonotype has ten or more counts. CDR3 residues: CSAADSPPTNEKLFF. The CDR3 coding sequence is TGCAGTGCGGCGGACAGTCCACCCACTAATGAAAAACTGTTTTTT. The J gene is TRBJ1-4, the V gene TRBV20-1; weak D call: TRBD1 (6 bases). This CDR3 has 15 residues. V gave up 6 bases and J gave up 2 bases, with 16 bases separating them. Germline-derived CDR1 and CDR2 are DFQATT and SNEGSKA (reference sequence).

This clonotype has a count of ten or more. The V gene is TRBV7-6, the J gene TRBJ2-3; 10 bases agree with TRBD1. The CDR3 contains 16 residues. V lost 5 bases and J lost 1; bases outside the gene matches: 6. Germline CDR1 and CDR2: SGHVS and FNYEAQ. The CDR3 is CASSPETGGRTDTQYF. The CDR3 DNA reads as TGTGCCAGCAGCCCAGAGACAGGGGGCCGCACAGATACGCAGTATTTT.